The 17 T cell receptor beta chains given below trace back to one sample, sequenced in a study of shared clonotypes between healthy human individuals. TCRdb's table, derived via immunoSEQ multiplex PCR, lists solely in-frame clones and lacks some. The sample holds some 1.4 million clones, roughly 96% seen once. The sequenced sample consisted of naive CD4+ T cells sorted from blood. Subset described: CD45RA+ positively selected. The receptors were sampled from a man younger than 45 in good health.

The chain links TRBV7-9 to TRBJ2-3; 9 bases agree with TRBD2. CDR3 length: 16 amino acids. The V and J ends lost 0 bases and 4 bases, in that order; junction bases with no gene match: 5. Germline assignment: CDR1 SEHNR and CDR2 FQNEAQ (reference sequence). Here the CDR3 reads CASSLAIAGAADTQYF. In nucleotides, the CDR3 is TGTGCCAGCAGCTTAGCGATAGCGGGAGCCGCAGATACGCAGTATTTT. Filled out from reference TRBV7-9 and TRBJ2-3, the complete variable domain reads DTGVSQNPRHKITKRGQNVTFRCDPISEHNRLYWYRQTLGQGPEFLTYFQNEAQLEKSRLLSDRFSAERPKGSFSTLEIQRTEQGDSAMYLCASSLAIAGAADTQYFGPGTRLTVL.

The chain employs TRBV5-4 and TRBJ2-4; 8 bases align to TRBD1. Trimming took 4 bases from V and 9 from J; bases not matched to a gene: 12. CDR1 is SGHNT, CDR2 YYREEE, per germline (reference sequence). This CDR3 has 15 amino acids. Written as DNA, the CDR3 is TGTGCCAGCAGCCCGATGGGAGGACAGGGTGGCATTCAGTACTTC. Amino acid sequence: CASSPMGGQGGIQYF.

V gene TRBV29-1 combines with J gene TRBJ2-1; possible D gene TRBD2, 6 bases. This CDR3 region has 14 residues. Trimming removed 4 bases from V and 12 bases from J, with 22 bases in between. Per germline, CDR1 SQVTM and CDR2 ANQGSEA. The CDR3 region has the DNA TGCAGCGTTGCGTGGCGGGGAATACCCCCCTTGCAGTTCTTC. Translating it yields CSVAWRGIPPLQFF.

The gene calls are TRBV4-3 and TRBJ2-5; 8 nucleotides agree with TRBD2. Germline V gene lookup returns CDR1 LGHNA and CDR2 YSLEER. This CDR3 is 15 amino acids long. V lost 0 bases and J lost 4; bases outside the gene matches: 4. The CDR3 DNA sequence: TGCGCCAGCAGCCAAGAGGGGACTAGTGCAGAGACCCAGTACTTC. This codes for CASSQEGTSAETQYF.

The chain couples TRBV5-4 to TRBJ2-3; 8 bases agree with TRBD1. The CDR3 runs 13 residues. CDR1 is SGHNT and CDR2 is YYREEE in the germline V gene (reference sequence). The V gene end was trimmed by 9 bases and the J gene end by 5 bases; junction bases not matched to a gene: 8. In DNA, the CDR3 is TGTGCCACTAGGGACAGGTCTCGAGATACGCAGTATTTT. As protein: CATRDRSRDTQYF.

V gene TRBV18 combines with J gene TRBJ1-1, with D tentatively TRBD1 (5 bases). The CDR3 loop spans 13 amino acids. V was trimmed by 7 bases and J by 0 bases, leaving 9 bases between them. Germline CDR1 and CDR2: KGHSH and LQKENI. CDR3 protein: CASLGGLNTEAFF. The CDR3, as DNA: TGTGCCAGCTTGGGGGGTTTGAACACTGAAGCTTTCTTT.

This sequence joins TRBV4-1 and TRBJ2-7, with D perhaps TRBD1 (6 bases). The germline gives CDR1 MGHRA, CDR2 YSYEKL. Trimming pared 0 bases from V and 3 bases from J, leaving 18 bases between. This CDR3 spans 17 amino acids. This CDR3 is CASSQDFITGTFYEQYF. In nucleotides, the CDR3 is TGCGCCAGCAGCCAAGATTTTATTACAGGGACATTCTACGAGCAGTACTTC.

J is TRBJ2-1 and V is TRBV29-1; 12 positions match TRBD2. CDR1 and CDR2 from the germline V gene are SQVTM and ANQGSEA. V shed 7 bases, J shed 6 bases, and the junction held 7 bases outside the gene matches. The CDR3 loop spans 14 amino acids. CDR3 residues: CSERLAGASNEQFF. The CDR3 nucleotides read TGCAGCGAAAGACTAGCGGGAGCCTCCAATGAGCAGTTCTTC.

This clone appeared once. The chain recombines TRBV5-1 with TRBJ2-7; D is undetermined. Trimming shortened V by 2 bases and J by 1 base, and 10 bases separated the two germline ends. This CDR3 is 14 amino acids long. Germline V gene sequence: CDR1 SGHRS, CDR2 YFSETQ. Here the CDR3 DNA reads TGCGCCAGCAGCTTCAGCCAGGCTTCCTACGAGCAGTACTTC. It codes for CASSFSQASYEQYF.

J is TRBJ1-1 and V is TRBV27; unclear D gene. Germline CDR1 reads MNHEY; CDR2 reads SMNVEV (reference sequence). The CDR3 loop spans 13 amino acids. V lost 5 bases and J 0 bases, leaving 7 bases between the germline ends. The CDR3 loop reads CASSPQMNTEAFF. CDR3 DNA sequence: TGTGCCAGCAGTCCCCAAATGAACACTGAAGCTTTCTTT.

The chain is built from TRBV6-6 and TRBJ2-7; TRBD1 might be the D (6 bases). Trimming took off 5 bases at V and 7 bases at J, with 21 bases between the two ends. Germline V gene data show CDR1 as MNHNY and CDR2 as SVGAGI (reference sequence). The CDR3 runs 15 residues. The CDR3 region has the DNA TGTGCCAGCAGTAATCCGGGACACCCCGTGGAAGAGCAGTACTTC. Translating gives CASSNPGHPVEEQYF.

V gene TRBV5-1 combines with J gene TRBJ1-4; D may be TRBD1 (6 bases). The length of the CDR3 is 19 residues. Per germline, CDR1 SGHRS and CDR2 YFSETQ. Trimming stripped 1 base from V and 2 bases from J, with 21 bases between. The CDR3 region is CASSLKGTPYASTNEKLFF. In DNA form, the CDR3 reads TGCGCCAGCAGCTTGAAAGGGACACCCTACGCCTCGACTAATGAAAAACTGTTTTTT.

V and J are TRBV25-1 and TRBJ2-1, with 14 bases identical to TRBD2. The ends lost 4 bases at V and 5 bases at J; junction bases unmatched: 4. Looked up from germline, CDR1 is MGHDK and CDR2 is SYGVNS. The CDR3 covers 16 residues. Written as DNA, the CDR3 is TGTGCCAGCAGTGTCGGACTAGCGGGAGGCGACAATGAGCAGTTCTTC. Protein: CASSVGLAGGDNEQFF.

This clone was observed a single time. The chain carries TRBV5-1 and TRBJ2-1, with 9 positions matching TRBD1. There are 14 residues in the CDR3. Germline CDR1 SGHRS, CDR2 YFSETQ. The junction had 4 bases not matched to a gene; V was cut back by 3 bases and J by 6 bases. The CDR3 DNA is TGCGCCAGCAGCTCGGGACAGGGATTCAATGAGCAGTTCTTC. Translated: CASSSGQGFNEQFF.

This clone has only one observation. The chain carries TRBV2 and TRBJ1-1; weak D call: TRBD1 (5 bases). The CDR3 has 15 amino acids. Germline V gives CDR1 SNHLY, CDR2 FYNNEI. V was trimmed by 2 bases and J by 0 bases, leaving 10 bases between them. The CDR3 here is CASSENGAMNTEAFF. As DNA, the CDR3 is TGTGCCAGCAGTGAAAACGGGGCGATGAACACTGAAGCTTTCTTT.

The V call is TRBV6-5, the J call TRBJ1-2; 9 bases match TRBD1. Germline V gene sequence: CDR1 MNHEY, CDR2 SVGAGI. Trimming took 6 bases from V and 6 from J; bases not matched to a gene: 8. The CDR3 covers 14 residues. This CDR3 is CASSLGQGINGYTF. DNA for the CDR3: TGTGCCAGCAGCTTAGGACAGGGGATTAATGGCTACACCTTC.

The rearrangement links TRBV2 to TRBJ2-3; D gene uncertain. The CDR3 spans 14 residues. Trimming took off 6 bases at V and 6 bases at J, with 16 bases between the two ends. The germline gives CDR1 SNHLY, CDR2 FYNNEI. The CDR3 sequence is CASRPPGSQDTQYF. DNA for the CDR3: TGTGCCAGCAGACCGCCCGGGTCGCAGGATACGCAGTATTTT.